This T cell receptor (beta chain) was recorded in a study of a mutant IDH1 vaccine in newly diagnosed glioma (dated by TCRdb to about 2021). About the investigation overall: In the chemotherapy-containing groups, vaccination started alongside temozolomide cycles, whereas in patients who had radiotherapy alone it started 4-6 weeks after radiotherapy. Of the roughly 34 treated patients, around 60% were male and about 40% were female, and a mean age of around 40 years was recorded. Before enrollment, most patients had been given radiochemotherapy with temozolomide as standard therapy, while the rest had received either radiotherapy alone or temozolomide alone. Visit V12 was the week-35 safety follow-up and visit V13 was the week-47 end of study. Six visits were used for peripheral blood collection: V03 (baseline), V05, V07, V10, V12 and V13. For exploratory analyses, longitudinal TCRB deep sequencing was carried out in about two dozen treated patients wherever samples were available.

Overall results and qualifications from the work: Pseudoprogression appeared unrelated to alterations in the top peripheral T cell clonotypes detected by TCRB sequencing. PBMC samples for TCRB deep sequencing were selected based on availability. The authors stated that sample limitations prevented analyses of patient blood samples from being reproduced. Across multiple MHC alleles, vaccine-induced immune responses were seen in about 93% of patients.

This specimen's time point label, per the study, means: week 47, end of study. Each vaccine dose, consisting of 300 ug of a 20-mer mutant IDH1 peptide in Montanide, was administered subcutaneously with topical imiquimod. Patients were given eight vaccinations, in weeks 1, 3, 5, 7, 11, 15, 19 and 23, which matched visits V03 through V10. All donors had newly diagnosed IDH1-mutant astrocytomas of WHO grade 3 or 4 that showed loss of nuclear ATRX. The samples were drawn from NOA16, a multicentre, single-arm, open-label phase I trial in Germany that tested a mutant IDH1 peptide vaccine in humans for the first time. Genomic DNA for TCRB sequencing was isolated from EDTA blood with the DNeasy Blood and Tissue Kit. This clone was counted between two and nine times. There is no known antigen for this receptor. No base qualities exist here, and no much larger clone lies one base off it. Receptor libraries were prepared by the immunoSEQ multiplex PCR assay. Rearranged TCR beta chain sequences were amplified with the hsTCRB Kit following the manufacturer's protocol. Sequencing of TCRB libraries was carried out on an Illumina MiSeq. Regarding the original processing steps: Demultiplexing, trimming and gene mapping were performed with the kit vendor's proprietary platform. Here the immuneACCESS table is served through TCRdb, limited to in-frame sequences with V and J called. Missing clones are a known gap in these copies; in checked studies unresolved V genes cover under half, and the rest lacks a known reason. That table supplies the V and J calls and clone size; D and trimming were determined from the DNA. The sample profile shows about 50,000 clones; about 88% of them were found once. 4.3% of the sample rests with the top ten.

The junction shows trimming of 3 bases on V and 3 bases on J, plus 12 bases between the germline ends. From its cysteine to its phenylalanine, the CDR3 spans 14 amino acids. Kept here is only the CDR3 DNA, which spans 42 bases and is read in frame from base 1. The germline V gene encodes CDR1 SGHNT and CDR2 YYREEE (reference sequence). The sequence derives from a woman in her thirties with glioma. Some clones in this sample may be carry-over from other donors' samples. The sequenced sample was PBMCs, obtained from a glioma patient whose treatment included an IDH1 peptide vaccine. The chain is encoded by TRBV5-4 joined to TRBJ1-1; perhaps TRBD1 is the D gene, with 5 bases matching. This receptor has the CDR3 CASSSGARDTEAFF. The DNA is as follows: TGTGCCAGCAGCTCCGGGGCCCGGGACACTGAAGCTTTCTTT.